This TCR beta chain appears in the sequencing data of a study of cytotoxic CD8 clonotypes in ibrutinib-treated CLL. V lost 5 bases, J lost 0 bases, and 7 bases lay in between. Looked up from germline, CDR1 is MNHNY and CDR2 is SVGAGI (reference sequence). The CDR3 runs to 13 residues. Findings and limits, study-wide: While tracking circulating CD8+ T-cell counts, baseline clonality exceeded that of age-matched healthy donors. Clonality increased at ibrutinib response, then returned toward baseline at progression.

Of note for this clone: The antigen remains undetermined.

T cells were sequenced at a targeted depth of 1 in 200,000 to 1 in 1 million. Data came from immunoSEQ multiplex PCR; TCRdb stores just in-frame clones and leaves some out. Here the sample spans approximately 120,000 clones, around 80% being singletons. The rearrangement links TRBV6-6 to TRBJ2-5; D unclear. The clonotype comes from a human donor with chronic lymphocytic leukemia. The material was PBMCs, obtained after 24 months of ibrutinib treatment. The CDR3 DNA is TGTGCCAGCAGTAGATCTTACCAAGAGACCCAGTACTTC. Amino acid sequence: CASSRSYQETQYF.